These T cell receptor beta chains were read from a single sample in a study of CD8+ T cells in alopecia areata. Data came from immunoSEQ multiplex PCR; TCRdb stores just in-frame clones and leaves some out. This repertoire shows 150,000 to 200,000 clones, 55% to 75% found once; its top ten account for more than 5.5%. Sample: CD4+ T cells sorted from blood, taken at week 24, from a patient treated with tofacitinib. The receptors were gathered from a human donor with alopecia areata. The CDR3 runs from the conserved cysteine through the conserved F or W. D genes are given only for firm matches. Rows may omit the clone size; those that give it use once, few, many or a size class.

clone_size	j_call	v_call	d_call	cdr3_aa	cdr3_nt
NA	TRBJ1-6	TRBV5-4	TRBD1	CASTGQGGNSPLHF	TGTGCCAGCACCGGACAGGGCGGCAATTCACCCCTCCACTTT
NA	TRBJ2-5	TRBV7-6	TRBD2	CASSSSGGAVKTQYF	TGTGCCAGCAGCTCCAGCGGGGGGGCCGTGAAGACCCAGTACTTC
NA	TRBJ2-3	TRBV6-5	NA	CASMVGSTDTQYF	TGTGCCAGCATGGTGGGAAGCACAGATACGCAGTATTTT
NA	TRBJ1-4	TRBV27	NA	CASRGYGEKLFF	TGTGCCAGCCGGGGGTACGGTGAAAAACTGTTTTTT
NA	TRBJ2-3	TRBV28	NA	CASSFLGSGTGTDTQYF	TGTGCCAGCAGTTTCCTAGGATCAGGGACGGGCACAGATACGCAGTATTTT
few	TRBJ1-6	TRBV5-6	NA	CASSSGENSPLHF	TGTGCCAGCAGCTCAGGGGAGAATTCACCCCTCCACTTT
NA	TRBJ2-1	TRBV7-3	NA	CASSLTWGLHNEQFF	TGTGCCAGCAGCTTAACGTGGGGACTCCACAATGAGCAGTTCTTC
once	TRBJ2-6	TRBV7-9	NA	CASSAIHGTAGSGANVLTF	TGTGCCAGCAGCGCAATACATGGTACCGCGGGCTCTGGGGCCAACGTCCTGACTTTC
NA	TRBJ2-2	TRBV6-5	NA	CASSYREVGWGELFF	TGTGCCAGCAGTTACAGGGAAGTCGGTTGGGGGGAGCTGTTTTTT
few	TRBJ2-5	TRBV5-1	NA	CASSFGETQYF	TGCGCCAGCAGCTTCGGAGAGACCCAGTACTTC
NA	TRBJ2-5	TRBV4-3	TRBD2	CASSQNSSGAGTQYF	TGCGCCAGCAGCCAGAATTCTAGCGGGGCCGGGACCCAGTACTTC
NA	TRBJ2-4	TRBV6-6	NA	CASSTSVGAKNIQYF	TGTGCCAGCAGCACCTCAGTAGGGGCCAAAAACATTCAGTACTTC
few	TRBJ1-2	TRBV6-5	NA	CASSPSGAAYGYTF	TGTGCCAGCAGTCCTTCAGGGGCCGCCTATGGCTACACCTTC
NA	TRBJ1-2	TRBV9	NA	CASSEGGHVLSYGYTF	TGTGCCAGCAGCGAGGGGGGACACGTCCTTTCCTATGGCTACACCTTC
NA	TRBJ2-1	TRBV23-1	TRBD2	CASLPCPSGERYDEQFF	TGCGCCAGCCTCCCTTGCCCCAGCGGGGAACGTTACGATGAGCAGTTCTTC
NA	TRBJ1-2	TRBV4-1	NA	CASSQEPGTNYGYTF	TGCGCCAGCAGCCAAGAACCAGGGACTAACTATGGCTACACCTTC
NA	TRBJ2-2	TRBV9	NA	CASSVGVNTGELFF	TGTGCCAGCAGCGTAGGGGTGAACACCGGGGAGCTGTTTTTT
many	TRBJ2-3	TRBV6-5	TRBD1	CASSYSAGGFTDTQYF	TGTGCCAGCAGTTACTCGGCAGGGGGCTTCACAGATACGCAGTATTTT
NA	TRBJ1-1	TRBV28	NA	CASSFPGGSKTEAFF	TGTGCCAGCAGTTTCCCCGGTGGGTCGAAGACTGAAGCTTTCTTT
NA	TRBJ2-2	TRBV4-3	NA	CASSRGTLSGAGELFF	TGCGCCAGCAGCCGGGGTACCCTCTCGGGGGCCGGGGAGCTGTTTTTT
few	TRBJ1-1	TRBV18	NA	CASSPVRFEAFF	TGTGCCAGCTCACCGGTCAGGTTTGAAGCTTTCTTT
NA	TRBJ2-1	TRBV5-1	NA	CASSLLTGVNEQFF	TGCGCCAGCAGCTTGCTCACGGGAGTCAATGAGCAGTTCTTC
NA	TRBJ2-1	TRBV5-1	TRBD2	CASSYRLAGGDEQFF	TGCGCCAGCAGCTACAGACTAGCGGGAGGGGATGAGCAGTTCTTC
NA	TRBJ2-3	TRBV27	NA	CASSSSSTDTQYF	TGTGCCAGCAGTTCCAGCAGCACAGATACGCAGTATTTT